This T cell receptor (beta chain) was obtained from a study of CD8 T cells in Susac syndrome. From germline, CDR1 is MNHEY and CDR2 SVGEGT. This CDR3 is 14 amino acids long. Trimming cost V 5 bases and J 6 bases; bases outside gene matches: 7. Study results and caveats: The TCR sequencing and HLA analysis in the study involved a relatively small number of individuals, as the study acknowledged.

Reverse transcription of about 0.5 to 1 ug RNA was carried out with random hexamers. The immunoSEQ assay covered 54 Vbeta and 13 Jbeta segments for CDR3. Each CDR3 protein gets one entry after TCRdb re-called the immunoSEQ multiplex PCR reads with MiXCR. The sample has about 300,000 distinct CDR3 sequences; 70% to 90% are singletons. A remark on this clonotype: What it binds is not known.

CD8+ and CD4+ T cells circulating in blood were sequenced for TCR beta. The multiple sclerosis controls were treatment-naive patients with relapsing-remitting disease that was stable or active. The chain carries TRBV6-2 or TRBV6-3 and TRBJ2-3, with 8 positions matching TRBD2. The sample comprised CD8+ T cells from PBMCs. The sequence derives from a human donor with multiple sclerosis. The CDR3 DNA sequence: TGTGCCAGCAGTATAACAGCGGGAGCGGATACGCAGTATTTT. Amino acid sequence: CASSITAGADTQYF.